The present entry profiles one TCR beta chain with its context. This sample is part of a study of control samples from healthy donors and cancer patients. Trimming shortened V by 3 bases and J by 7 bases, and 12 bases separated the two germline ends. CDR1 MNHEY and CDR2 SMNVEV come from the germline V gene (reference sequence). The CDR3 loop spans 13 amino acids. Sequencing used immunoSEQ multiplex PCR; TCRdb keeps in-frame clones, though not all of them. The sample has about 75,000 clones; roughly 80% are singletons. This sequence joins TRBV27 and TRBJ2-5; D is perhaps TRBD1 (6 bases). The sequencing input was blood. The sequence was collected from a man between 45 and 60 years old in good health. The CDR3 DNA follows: TGTGCCAGCAGTTTTCAGGGGCAGTTGACCCAGTACTTC. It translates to CASSFQGQLTQYF.